This entry concerns a single T cell receptor (beta chain). What it binds is not known. The sample originates from a study of a mutant IDH1 vaccine in newly diagnosed glioma. Study context: Beforehand, treatment had been radiotherapy, temozolomide, or both; the majority received both. At week 47 came visit V13, while visit V12 had come at week 35.

Sequencing was performed with immunoSEQ multiplex PCR; in TCRdb, only in-frame clones are kept and a portion is missing. Of fewer than 35,000 clones in the sample, more than 75% are singletons; the top ten hold approximately 15%. Time point in this sample: week 35, safety follow-up. Each vaccine dose was 300 ug of mutant IDH1 20-mer peptide, with topical imiquimod. Trimming pared 0 bases from V and 2 bases from J, leaving 11 bases between. CDR3 length equals 14 residues. Germline loops: CDR1 GTSNPN, CDR2 SVGIG (reference sequence). The sample was PBMCs, taken from a glioma patient whose treatment included an IDH1 peptide vaccine. The TCR originated in a man aged 25 to 40 with glioma. The chain recombines TRBV30 with TRBJ2-7; D perhaps matches TRBD2 (6 bases). DNA for the CDR3: TGTGCCTGGAGTGTCCAGGGAGGAACCTACGAGCAGTACTTC. This codes for CAWSVQGGTYEQYF.